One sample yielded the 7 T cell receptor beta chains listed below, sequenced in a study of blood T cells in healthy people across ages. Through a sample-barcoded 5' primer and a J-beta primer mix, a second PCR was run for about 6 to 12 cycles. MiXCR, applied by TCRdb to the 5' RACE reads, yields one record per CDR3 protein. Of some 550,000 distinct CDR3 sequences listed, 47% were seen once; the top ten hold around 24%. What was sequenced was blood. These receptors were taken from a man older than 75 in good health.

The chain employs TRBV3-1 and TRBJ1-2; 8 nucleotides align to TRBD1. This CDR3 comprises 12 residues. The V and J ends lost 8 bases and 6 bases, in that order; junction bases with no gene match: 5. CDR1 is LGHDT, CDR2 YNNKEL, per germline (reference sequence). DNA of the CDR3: TGTGCCAGCCGAGCAGGGGGCGATGGCTACACCTTC. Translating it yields CASRAGGDGYTF.

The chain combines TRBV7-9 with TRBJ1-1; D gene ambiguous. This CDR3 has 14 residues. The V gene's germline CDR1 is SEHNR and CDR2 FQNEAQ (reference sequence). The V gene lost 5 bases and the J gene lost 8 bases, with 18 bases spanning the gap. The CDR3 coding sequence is TGTGCCAGCAGCCCGGGCCTGGTTTGGAGGGAAGCTTTCTTT. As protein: CASSPGLVWREAFF.

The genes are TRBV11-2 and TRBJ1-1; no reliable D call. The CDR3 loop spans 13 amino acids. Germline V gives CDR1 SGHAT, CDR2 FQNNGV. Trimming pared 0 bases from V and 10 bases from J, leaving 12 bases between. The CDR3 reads CASSLEGSVGAFF. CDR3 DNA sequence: TGTGCCAGCAGCTTAGAGGGGTCCGTAGGAGCTTTCTTT.

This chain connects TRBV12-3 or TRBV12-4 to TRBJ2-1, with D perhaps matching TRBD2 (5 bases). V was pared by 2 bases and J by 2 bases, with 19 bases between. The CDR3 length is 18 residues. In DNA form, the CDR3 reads TGTGCCAGCAGTTTATGGCGGGTCACGTCCTCGACCTACAATGAGCAGTTCTTC. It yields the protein CASSLWRVTSSTYNEQFF.

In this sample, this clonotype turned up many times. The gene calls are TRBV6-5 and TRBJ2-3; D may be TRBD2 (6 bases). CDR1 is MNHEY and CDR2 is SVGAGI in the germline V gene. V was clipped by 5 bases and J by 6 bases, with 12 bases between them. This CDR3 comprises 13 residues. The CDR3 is CASSADRGDTQYF. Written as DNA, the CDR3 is TGTGCCAGCAGTGCAGATCGGGGGGATACGCAGTATTTT.

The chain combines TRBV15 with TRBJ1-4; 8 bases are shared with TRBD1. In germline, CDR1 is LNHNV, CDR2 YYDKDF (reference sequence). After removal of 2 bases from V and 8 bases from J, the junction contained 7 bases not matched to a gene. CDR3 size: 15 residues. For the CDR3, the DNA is TGTGCCACCAGCAGACGGACAGGGCTCGCCGAAAAACTGTTTTTT. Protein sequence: CATSRRTGLAEKLFF.

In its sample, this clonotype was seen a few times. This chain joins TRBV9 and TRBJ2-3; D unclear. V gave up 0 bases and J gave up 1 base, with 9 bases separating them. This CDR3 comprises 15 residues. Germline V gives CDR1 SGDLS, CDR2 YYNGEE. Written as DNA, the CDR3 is TGTGCCAGCAGCGTAGATGTAAGGCGCACAGATACGCAGTATTTT. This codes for CASSVDVRRTDTQYF. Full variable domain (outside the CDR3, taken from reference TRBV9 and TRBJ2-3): DSGVTQTPKHLITATGQRVTLRCSPRSGDLSVYWYQQSLDQGLQFLIQYYNGEERAKGNILERFSAQQFPDLHSELNLSSLELGDSALYFCASSVDVRRTDTQYFGPGTRLTVL.